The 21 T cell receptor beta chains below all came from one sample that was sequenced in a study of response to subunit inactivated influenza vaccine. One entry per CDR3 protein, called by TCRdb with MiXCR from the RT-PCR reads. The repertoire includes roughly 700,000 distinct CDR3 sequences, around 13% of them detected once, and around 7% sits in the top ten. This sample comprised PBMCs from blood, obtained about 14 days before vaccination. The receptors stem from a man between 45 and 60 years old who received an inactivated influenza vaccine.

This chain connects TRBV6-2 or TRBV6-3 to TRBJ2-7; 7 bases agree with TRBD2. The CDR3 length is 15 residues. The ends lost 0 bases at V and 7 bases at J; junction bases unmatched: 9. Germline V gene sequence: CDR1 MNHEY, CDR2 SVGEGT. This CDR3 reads CASSYSTASGGEQYF. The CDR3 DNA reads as TGTGCCAGCAGTTACTCGACGGCTAGCGGTGGGGAGCAGTACTTC.

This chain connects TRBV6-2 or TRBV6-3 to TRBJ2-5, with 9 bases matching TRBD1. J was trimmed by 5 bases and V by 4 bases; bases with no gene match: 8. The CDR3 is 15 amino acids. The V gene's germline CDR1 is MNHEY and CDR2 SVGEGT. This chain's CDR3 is CASSFGTGMTETQYF. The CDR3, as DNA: TGTGCCAGCAGTTTTGGGACAGGGATGACGGAGACCCAGTACTTC.

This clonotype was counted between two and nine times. CDR3 protein: CASSQDPTSRTGELFF. The CDR3 region has the DNA TGCGCCAGCAGCCAAGATCCGACTAGCCGTACCGGGGAGCTGTTTTTT. V usage is TRBV4-3 and J usage is TRBJ2-2, with 7 positions matching TRBD2. V lost 0 bases and J lost 5; bases outside the gene matches: 6. The CDR3 runs 16 residues. Germline assignment: CDR1 LGHNA and CDR2 YSLEER.

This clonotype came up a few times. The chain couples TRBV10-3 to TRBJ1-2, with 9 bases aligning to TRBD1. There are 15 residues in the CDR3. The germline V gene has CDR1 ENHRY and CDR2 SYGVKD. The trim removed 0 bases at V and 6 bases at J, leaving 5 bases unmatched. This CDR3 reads CAISESDGQGNGYTF. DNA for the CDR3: TGTGCCATCAGTGAGTCCGACGGACAGGGGAATGGCTACACCTTC.

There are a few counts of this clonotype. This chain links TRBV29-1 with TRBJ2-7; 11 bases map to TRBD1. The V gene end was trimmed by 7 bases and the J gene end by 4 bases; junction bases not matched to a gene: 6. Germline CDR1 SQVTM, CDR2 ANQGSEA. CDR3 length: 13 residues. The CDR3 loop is CSGGTGGGYEQYF. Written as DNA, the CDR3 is TGCAGCGGGGGGACAGGGGGAGGATACGAGCAGTACTTC.

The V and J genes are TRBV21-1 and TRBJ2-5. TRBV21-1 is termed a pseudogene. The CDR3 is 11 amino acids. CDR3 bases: TGTGCCAGCAGCAAGATAAAGACCCAGTACTTC. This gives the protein CASSKIKTQYF.

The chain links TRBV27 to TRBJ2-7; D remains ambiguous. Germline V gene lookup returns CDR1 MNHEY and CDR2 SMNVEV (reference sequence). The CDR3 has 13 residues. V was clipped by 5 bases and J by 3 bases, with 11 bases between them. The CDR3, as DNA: TGTGCCAGCAGTGTAGGACGGATCTACGAGCAGTACTTC. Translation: CASSVGRIYEQYF.

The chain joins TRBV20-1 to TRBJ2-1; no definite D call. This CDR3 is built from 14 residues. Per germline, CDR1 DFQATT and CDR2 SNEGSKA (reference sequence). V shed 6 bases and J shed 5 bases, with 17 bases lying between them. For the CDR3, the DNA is TGCAGTGCCCCTCGGCAGAACGCCAACAATGAGCAGTTCTTC. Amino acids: CSAPRQNANNEQFF.

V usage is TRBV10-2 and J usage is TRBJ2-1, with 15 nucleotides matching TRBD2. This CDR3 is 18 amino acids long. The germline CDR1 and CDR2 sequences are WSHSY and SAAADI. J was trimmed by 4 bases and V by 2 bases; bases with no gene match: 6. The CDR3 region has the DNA TGCGCCAGCAGTGAGGGACTAGCGGGGGGGCCGCCTTACAATGAGCAGTTCTTC. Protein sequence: CASSEGLAGGPPYNEQFF.

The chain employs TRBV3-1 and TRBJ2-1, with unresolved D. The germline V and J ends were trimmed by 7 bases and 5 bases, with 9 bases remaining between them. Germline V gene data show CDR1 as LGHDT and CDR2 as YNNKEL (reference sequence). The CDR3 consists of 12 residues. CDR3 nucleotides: TGTGCCAGCAAGGATGTACACAATGAGCAGTTCTTC. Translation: CASKDVHNEQFF.

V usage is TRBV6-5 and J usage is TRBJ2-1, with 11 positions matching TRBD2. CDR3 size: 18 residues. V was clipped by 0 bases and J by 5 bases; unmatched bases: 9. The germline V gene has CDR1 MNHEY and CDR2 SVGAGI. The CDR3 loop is CASSYSGTRLAGNNEQFF. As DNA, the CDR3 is TGTGCCAGCAGTTACTCTGGAACCCGACTAGCGGGAAACAATGAGCAGTTCTTC.

The CDR3 coding sequence is TGCAGCGTGAGTAACAGGGGTGACACTGAAGCTTTCTTT. Translated, it gives CSVSNRGDTEAFF. The chain couples TRBV29-1 to TRBJ1-1; TRBD1 matches at 7 bases. V gave up 6 bases and J gave up 3 bases; unmatched junction bases: 7. The germline gives CDR1 SQVTM, CDR2 ANQGSEA. The CDR3 is 13 amino acids.

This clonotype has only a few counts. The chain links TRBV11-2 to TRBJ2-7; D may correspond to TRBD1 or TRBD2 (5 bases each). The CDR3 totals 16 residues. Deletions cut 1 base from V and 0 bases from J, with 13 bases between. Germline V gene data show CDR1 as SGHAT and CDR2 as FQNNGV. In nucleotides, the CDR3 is TGTGCCAGCAGCTTAGGTCGTGGGACGCTCTCCTACGAGCAGTACTTC. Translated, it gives CASSLGRGTLSYEQYF.

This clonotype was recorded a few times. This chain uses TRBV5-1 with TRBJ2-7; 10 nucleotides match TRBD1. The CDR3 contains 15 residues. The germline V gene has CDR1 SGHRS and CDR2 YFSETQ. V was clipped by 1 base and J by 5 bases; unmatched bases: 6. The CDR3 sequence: CASSLKGQGRDEQYF. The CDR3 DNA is TGCGCCAGCAGCTTGAAGGGACAGGGGCGCGACGAGCAGTACTTC.

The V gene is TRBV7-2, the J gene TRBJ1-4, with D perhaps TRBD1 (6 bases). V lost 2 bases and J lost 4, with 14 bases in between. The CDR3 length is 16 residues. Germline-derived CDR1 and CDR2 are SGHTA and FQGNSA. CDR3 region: CASSLPRGTGNEKLFF. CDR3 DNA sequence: TGTGCCAGCAGCTTACCCAGGGGAACCGGTAATGAAAAACTGTTTTTT.

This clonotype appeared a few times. The CDR3 is CASSLGGASSDSPLHF. The CDR3 nucleotides read TGCGCCAGCAGCTTGGGAGGAGCTTCTTCGGATTCACCCCTCCACTTT. The rearrangement joins TRBV5-1 to TRBJ1-6; D uncertain. V was shortened by 0 bases and J by 8 bases, with 15 bases between the two germline ends. Germline-derived CDR1 and CDR2 are SGHRS and YFSETQ. This CDR3 spans 16 amino acids.

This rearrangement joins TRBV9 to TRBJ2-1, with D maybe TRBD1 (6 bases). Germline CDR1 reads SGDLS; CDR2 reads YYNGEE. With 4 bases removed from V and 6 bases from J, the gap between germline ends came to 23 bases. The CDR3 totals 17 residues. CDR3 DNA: TGTGCCAGCAGCTCCAACCTCAAGGACAGAAGCGGCAATGAGCAGTTCTTC. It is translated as CASSSNLKDRSGNEQFF. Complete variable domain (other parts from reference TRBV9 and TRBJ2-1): DSGVTQTPKHLITATGQRVTLRCSPRSGDLSVYWYQQSLDQGLQFLIQYYNGEERAKGNILERFSAQQFPDLHSELNLSSLELGDSALYFCASSSNLKDRSGNEQFFGPGTRLTVL.

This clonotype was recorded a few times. This chain's CDR3 is CASTSRLRSGANVLTF. The DNA for the CDR3 is TGTGCCAGTACCAGCAGACTCCGCTCTGGGGCCAACGTCCTGACTTTC. J is TRBJ2-6 and V is TRBV28; no clear D gene. Between the trimmed V and J ends, which lost 9 bases and 0 bases, there was a span of 15 bases. CDR3 length: 16 residues. Germline V CDR1 and CDR2: MDHEN, SYDVKM.

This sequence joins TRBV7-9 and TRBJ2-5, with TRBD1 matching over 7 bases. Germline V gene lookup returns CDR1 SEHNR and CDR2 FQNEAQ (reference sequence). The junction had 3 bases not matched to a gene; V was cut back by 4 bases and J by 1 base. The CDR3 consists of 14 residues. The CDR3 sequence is CASSYPGGQETQYF. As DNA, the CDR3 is TGTGCCAGCAGCTACCCAGGGGGCCAAGAGACCCAGTACTTC.

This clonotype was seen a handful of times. CDR3 loop: CASSSDRIYTF. For the CDR3, the DNA is TGTGCCAGCAGCTCCGACAGAATCTACACCTTC. The chain uses TRBV5-5 and TRBJ1-2; the D gene is possibly TRBD1 (5 bases). The germline gives CDR1 SGHKS, CDR2 YYEKEE (reference sequence). V gave up 3 bases and J gave up 10 bases, with 10 bases separating them. The CDR3 contains 11 residues.

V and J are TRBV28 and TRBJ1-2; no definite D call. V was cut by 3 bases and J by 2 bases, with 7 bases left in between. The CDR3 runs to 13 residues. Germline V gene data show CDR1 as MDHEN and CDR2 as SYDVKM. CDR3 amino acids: CASSFPENYGYTF. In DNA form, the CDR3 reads TGTGCCAGCAGTTTCCCAGAAAACTATGGCTACACCTTC.